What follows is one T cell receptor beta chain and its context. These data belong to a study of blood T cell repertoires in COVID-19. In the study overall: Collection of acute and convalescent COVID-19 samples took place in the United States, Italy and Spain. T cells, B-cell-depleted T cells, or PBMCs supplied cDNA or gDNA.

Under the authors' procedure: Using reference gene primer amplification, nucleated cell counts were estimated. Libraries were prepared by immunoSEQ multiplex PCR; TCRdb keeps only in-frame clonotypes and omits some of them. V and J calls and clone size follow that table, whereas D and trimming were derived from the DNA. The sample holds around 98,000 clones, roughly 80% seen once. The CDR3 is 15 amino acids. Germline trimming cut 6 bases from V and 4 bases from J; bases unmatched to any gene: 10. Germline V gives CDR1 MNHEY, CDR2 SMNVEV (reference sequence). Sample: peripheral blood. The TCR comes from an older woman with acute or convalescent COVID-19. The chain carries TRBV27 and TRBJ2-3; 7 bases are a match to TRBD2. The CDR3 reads CASRAGRGRADTQYF. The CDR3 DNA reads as TGTGCCAGCAGGGCGGGGCGGGGGAGGGCAGATACGCAGTATTTT.